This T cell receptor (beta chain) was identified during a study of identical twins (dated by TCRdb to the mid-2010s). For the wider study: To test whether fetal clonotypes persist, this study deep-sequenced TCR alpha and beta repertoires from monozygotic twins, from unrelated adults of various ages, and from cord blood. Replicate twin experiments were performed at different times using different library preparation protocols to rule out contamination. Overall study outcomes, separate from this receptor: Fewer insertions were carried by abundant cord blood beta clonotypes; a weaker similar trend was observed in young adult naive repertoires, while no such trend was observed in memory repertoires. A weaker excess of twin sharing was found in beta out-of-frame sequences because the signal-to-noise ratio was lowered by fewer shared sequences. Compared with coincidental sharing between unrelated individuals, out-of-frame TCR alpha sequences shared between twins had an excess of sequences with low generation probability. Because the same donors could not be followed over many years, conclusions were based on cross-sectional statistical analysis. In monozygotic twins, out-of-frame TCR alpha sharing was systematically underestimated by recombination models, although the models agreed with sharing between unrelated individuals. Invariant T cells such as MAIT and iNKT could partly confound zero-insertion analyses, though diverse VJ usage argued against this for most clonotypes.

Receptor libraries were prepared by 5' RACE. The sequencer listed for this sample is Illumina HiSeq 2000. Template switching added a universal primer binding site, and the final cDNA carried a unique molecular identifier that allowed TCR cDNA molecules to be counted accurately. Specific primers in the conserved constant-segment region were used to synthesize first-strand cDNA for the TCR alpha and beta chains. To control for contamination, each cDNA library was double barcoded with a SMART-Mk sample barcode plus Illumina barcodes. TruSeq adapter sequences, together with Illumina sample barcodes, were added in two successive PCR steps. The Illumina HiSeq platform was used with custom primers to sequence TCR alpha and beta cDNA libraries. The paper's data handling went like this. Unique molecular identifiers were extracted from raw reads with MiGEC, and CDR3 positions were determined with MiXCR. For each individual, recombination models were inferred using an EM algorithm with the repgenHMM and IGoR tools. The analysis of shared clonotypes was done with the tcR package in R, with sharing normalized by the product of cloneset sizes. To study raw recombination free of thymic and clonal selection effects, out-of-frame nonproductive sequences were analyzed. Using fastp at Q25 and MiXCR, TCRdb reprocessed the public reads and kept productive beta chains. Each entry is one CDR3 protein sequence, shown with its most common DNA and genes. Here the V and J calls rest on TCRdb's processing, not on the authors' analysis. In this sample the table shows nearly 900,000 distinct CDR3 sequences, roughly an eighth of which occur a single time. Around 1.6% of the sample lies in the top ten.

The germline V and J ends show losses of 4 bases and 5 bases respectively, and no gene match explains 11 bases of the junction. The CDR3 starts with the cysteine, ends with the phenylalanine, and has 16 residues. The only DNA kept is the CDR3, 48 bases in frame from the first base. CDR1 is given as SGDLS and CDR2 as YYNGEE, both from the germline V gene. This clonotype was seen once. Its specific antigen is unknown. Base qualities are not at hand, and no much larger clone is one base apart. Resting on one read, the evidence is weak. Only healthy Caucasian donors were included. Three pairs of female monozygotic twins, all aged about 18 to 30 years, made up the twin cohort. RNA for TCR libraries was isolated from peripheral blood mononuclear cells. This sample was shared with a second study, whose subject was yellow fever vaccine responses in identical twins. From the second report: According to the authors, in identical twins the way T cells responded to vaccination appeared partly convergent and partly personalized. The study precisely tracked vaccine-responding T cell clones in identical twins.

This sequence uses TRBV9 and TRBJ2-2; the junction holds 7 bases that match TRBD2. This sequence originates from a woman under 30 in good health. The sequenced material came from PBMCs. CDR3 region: CASSPRLAPGTGELFF. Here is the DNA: TGTGCCAGCAGCCCACGACTAGCCCCGGGGACCGGGGAGCTGTTTTTT. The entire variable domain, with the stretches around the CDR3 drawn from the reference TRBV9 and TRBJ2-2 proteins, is DSGVTQTPKHLITATGQRVTLRCSPRSGDLSVYWYQQSLDQGLQFLIQYYNGEERAKGNILERFSAQQFPDLHSELNLSSLELGDSALYFCASSPRLAPGTGELFFGEGSRLTVL.